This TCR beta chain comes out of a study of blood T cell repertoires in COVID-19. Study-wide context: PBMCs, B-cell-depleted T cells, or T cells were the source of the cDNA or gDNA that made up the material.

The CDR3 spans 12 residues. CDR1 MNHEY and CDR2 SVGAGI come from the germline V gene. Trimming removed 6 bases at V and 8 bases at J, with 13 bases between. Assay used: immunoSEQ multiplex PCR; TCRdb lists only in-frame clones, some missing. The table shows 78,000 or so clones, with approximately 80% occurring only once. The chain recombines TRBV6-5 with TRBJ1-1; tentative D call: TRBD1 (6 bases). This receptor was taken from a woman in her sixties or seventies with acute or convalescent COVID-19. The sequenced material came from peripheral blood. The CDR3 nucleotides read TGTGCCAGCAGCAACGGACAGCTAGAAGCTTTCTTT. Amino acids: CASSNGQLEAFF.